The TCR beta chain under discussion was sequenced for a study of identical twins. Trimming removed 5 bases at V and 4 bases at J, with 14 bases between. The germline V gene encodes CDR1 SGHTA and CDR2 FQGNSA. There are 14 residues in the CDR3. TCRdb passed the 5' RACE reads through MiXCR, listing each CDR3 protein once. The sample yields around 530,000 distinct CDR3 sequences, 15% seen once. Separately, the same data were catalogued under a study of yellow fever vaccine responses in identical twins.

Sequencing used CD4+ T cells sorted from blood. The source is a young woman in good health. The chain combines TRBV7-2 with TRBJ2-5; D possibly corresponds to TRBD2 (6 bases). The CDR3 nucleotides are TGTGCCAGCAGCCCCTCCCGGGGGACAGAGACCCAGTACTTC. Residues: CASSPSRGTETQYF.